This T cell receptor beta chain appears in the sequencing data of a study of technical replicates of blood from several donors. Assay used: immunoSEQ multiplex PCR; TCRdb lists only in-frame clones, some missing. Of 75,000 to 95,000 clones listed, 85% to 95% were seen once; the top ten hold 0.25% to 0.3%. This TCR came from a human donor in good health. Sequenced: T cells isolated from PBMCs.

This CDR3 is CASSLDWTSVNEQFF. CDR3 sequence (DNA): TGCGCCAGCAGCTTGGACTGGACTAGCGTCAATGAGCAGTTCTTC. The V and J genes are TRBV5-1 and TRBJ2-1, with 9 bases lining up with TRBD2. This CDR3 contains 15 residues. Per the germline V gene, CDR1 is SGHRS and CDR2 is YFSETQ. With V trimmed by 0 bases and J by 6 bases, 4 bases remained unmatched.